This T cell receptor (beta chain) was retrieved from a study of T cells in tuberculosis. Overall study: Sequenced TCRs come from CD1B-GMM tetramer-binding T cells.

The method was immunoSEQ multiplex PCR; TCRdb's version includes in-frame clones alone and lacks a portion of them. There are about 36,000 clones in the sample; approximately 93% occur only once, and roughly 6.4% lies in the top ten. The material sequenced was PBMCs. The sequence was collected from a donor aged 10-35 years with latent tuberculosis or without tuberculosis infection.

The CDR3 DNA sequence: TGTGCCAGCAGTCCTCGACAGGGTTTGAAGGGTACGCAGTATTTT. Amino acids: CASSPRQGLKGTQYF. V gene TRBV27 combines with J gene TRBJ2-3; TRBD1 matches 7 bases. Germline lookup yields CDR1 MNHEY and CDR2 SMNVEV (reference sequence). J gave up 8 bases and V 5 bases, and 13 bases lay outside the gene matches. This CDR3 contains 15 residues.